The 27 T cell receptor beta chains reported below all come from one sample, sequenced in a study of cytomegalovirus exposure and HLA in healthy donors. Use of 60 Vbeta and 13 Jbeta primers characterized the PCR. Here immunoSEQ multiplex PCR was the method, and the copy in TCRdb shows in-frame clones only, minus some. This sample carries 150,000 to 200,000 clones, about 88% of them seen once, and the ten largest clones take 2% to 2.5%. Source material: PBMCs. The source of these receptors is a man aged 18 to 29 in good health and CMV-seropositive.

V gene TRBV7-9 combines with J gene TRBJ2-1, with TRBD2 matching over 7 bases. From germline, CDR1 is SEHNR and CDR2 FQNEAQ (reference sequence). Unmatched junction bases numbered 1, after V lost 5 bases and J lost 9 bases. The CDR3 totals 11 residues. The CDR3, as DNA: TGTGCCAGCAGCGGGGGGGGTGAGCAGTTCTTC. It is translated as CASSGGGEQFF.

This chain connects TRBV5-1 to TRBJ1-6; D gene uncertain. Trimming stripped 0 bases from V and 0 bases from J, with 10 bases between. Germline V CDR1 and CDR2: SGHRS, YFSETQ. The CDR3 length is 17 residues. The CDR3 spells CASSLEGGSSYNSPLHF. The CDR3 coding sequence is TGCGCCAGCAGCTTGGAAGGCGGGAGCTCCTATAATTCACCCCTCCACTTT. Together with reference TRBV5-1 and TRBJ1-6, the CDR3 gives the full variable domain: KAGVTQTPRYLIKTRGQQVTLSCSPISGHRSVSWYQQTPGQGLQFLFEYFSETQRNKGNFPGRFSGRQFSNSRSEMNVSTLELGDSALYLCASSLEGGSSYNSPLHFGNGTRLTVT.

This chain joins TRBV9 and TRBJ2-1, with 8 bases matching TRBD2. The CDR3 runs 14 residues. The V segment lost 1 base and the J segment 7 bases; nucleotides outside the gene matches: 4. CDR1 is SGDLS and CDR2 is YYNGEE in the germline V gene. The CDR3 here is CASSVTPGGNEQFF. CDR3 nucleotides: TGTGCCAGCAGCGTAACCCCGGGAGGGAATGAGCAGTTCTTC.

The gene calls are TRBV5-1 and TRBJ1-1; TRBD1 matches at 7 bases. There are 12 residues in the CDR3. Germline V lookup: CDR1 SGHRS, CDR2 YFSETQ. The junction had 2 bases not matched to a gene; V was cut back by 7 bases and J by 2 bases. Here the CDR3 DNA reads TGCGCCAGCCGACAGGGAAACACTGAAGCTTTCTTT. Encoded protein: CASRQGNTEAFF. Complete variable domain (other parts from reference TRBV5-1 and TRBJ1-1): KAGVTQTPRYLIKTRGQQVTLSCSPISGHRSVSWYQQTPGQGLQFLFEYFSETQRNKGNFPGRFSGRQFSNSRSEMNVSTLELGDSALYLCASRQGNTEAFFGQGTRLTVV.

The genes are TRBV11-3 and TRBJ2-3; D remains unclear. Looked up from germline, CDR1 is SGHNT and CDR2 is YENEEA. This CDR3 spans 12 amino acids. The germline V and J ends were trimmed by 2 bases and 6 bases, with 6 bases remaining between them. The CDR3 reads CASSLSSDTQYF. In DNA form, the CDR3 reads TGTGCCAGCAGCTTATCTAGTGATACGCAGTATTTT.

The gene calls are TRBV11-2 and TRBJ2-7, with a possible D match to TRBD1 (6 bases). The CDR3 has 14 amino acids. V was cut by 4 bases and J by 0 bases, with 10 bases left in between. Germline V gene data show CDR1 as SGHAT and CDR2 as FQNNGV. DNA of the CDR3: TGTGCCAGCAGCTACAGACAGGCCTCCTACGAGCAGTACTTC. Encoded protein: CASSYRQASYEQYF. The variable domain in full, completed from reference TRBV11-2 and TRBJ2-7, reads EAGVAQSPRYKIIEKRQSVAFWCNPISGHATLYWYQQILGQGPKLLIQFQNNGVVDDSQLPKDRFSAERLKGVDSTLKIQPAKLEDSAVYLCASSYRQASYEQYFGPGTRLTVT.

The V call is TRBV6-6, the J call TRBJ1-1; D might be TRBD1 (6 bases). The germline V gene encodes CDR1 MNHNY and CDR2 SVGAGI (reference sequence). The CDR3 loop spans 15 amino acids. The V end was cut by 5 bases, the J end by 3 bases, with 16 bases between. The CDR3 DNA follows: TGTGCCAGCAGTGACCGGACAGATCTTTACACTGAAGCTTTCTTT. It specifies CASSDRTDLYTEAFF.

This clone was detected only once. J is TRBJ2-7 and V is TRBV7-3; TRBD2 agrees at 9 bases. V dropped 5 bases and J dropped 3; count of bases not matched to a gene: 11. Germline V lookup: CDR1 SGHTA, CDR2 FQGTGA. The CDR3 has 16 residues. CDR3 protein: CASSPGRGSGSYEQYF. In nucleotides, the CDR3 is TGTGCCAGCAGCCCGGGGAGGGGTAGCGGGAGCTACGAGCAGTACTTC. The full variable domain, rest sourced from reference TRBV7-3 and TRBJ2-7, is GAGVSQTPSNKVTEKGKYVELRCDPISGHTALYWYRQSLGQGPEFLIYFQGTGAADDSGLPNDRFFAVRPEGSVSTLKIQRTERGDSAVYLCASSPGRGSGSYEQYFGPGTRLTVT.

The chain links TRBV30 to TRBJ2-5; a weak D match, TRBD2 (5 bases). The last part of the DNA fits TRBJ2-7 better; the J call may be wrong. The germline V gene encodes CDR1 GTSNPN and CDR2 SVGIG (reference sequence). CDR3 length equals 15 residues. The CDR3 here is CAWSVGSRTGYEQYF. The CDR3 coding sequence is TGTGCCTGGAGTGTAGGGTCCCGGACTGGCTACGAGCAGTACTTC.

The V call is TRBV4-2, the J call TRBJ1-2; no clear D gene. The CDR3 totals 15 residues. V shed 3 bases and J shed 6 bases, with 17 bases lying between them. Germline V gives CDR1 LGHNA, CDR2 YNFKEQ. CDR3 in amino acids: CASSQDLRGWNGYTF. The CDR3 DNA follows: TGTGCCAGCAGCCAGGACCTTCGGGGATGGAATGGCTACACCTTC.

This chain uses TRBV5-1 with TRBJ2-5; weak D call: TRBD1 (6 bases). Trimming took 4 bases from V and 4 from J, leaving 20 bases between them. The CDR3 extends over 16 amino acids. Germline-derived CDR1 and CDR2 are SGHRS and YFSETQ. Here the CDR3 DNA reads TGCGCCAGCAGCCGAAGGACAGCTACGCTCGGAGAGACCCAGTACTTC. Its protein product is CASSRRTATLGETQYF.

A note on this clone: At one boundary the junction diverges from the germline segment, which might be a read error. The chain recombines TRBV27 with TRBJ1-1; 8 bases align to TRBD1. The CDR3 spans 14 residues. Per the germline V gene, CDR1 is MNHEY and CDR2 is SMNVEV (reference sequence). CDR3 coding DNA: TGTGCCAGCAACCCGACAGGGGTTGGCACTCAAGCTTTCTTT. Its translation: CASNPTGVGTQAFF.

The genes are TRBV6-5 and TRBJ1-6; D possibly corresponds to TRBD1 (5 bases). The CDR3 spans 15 residues. Germline assignment: CDR1 MNHEY and CDR2 SVGAGI. Trimming stripped 9 bases from V and 2 bases from J, with 14 bases between. The CDR3 here is CASRERGTYNSPLHF. The CDR3 DNA reads TGTGCCAGTCGAGAAAGGGGCACCTATAATTCACCCCTCCACTTT.

The chain employs TRBV6-1 and TRBJ1-6; D may be TRBD1 (6 bases). Germline V gene data show CDR1 as MNHNS and CDR2 as SASEGT. Trimming left V 2 bases short and J 9 bases short, with 17 bases between. CDR3 length: 16 amino acids. The CDR3 DNA sequence: TGTGCCAGCAGTGAACTTGAGGGACATTTATTTTCACCCCTCCACTTT. It translates to CASSELEGHLFSPLHF.

This chain connects TRBV6-5 to TRBJ2-7, with TRBD1 matching over 8 bases. The CDR3 has 15 amino acids. Germline V CDR1 and CDR2: MNHEY, SVGAGI. Trimming removed 5 bases from V and 5 bases from J; junction bases left unmatched: 11. The CDR3, as DNA: TGTGCCAGCAGTCCAGGCCGGACAGGGAAACACGAGCAGTACTTC. Translation: CASSPGRTGKHEQYF.

The rearrangement joins TRBV7-2 to TRBJ1-2; D is uncertain. This CDR3 contains 15 residues. The V gene's germline CDR1 is SGHTA and CDR2 FQGNSA. The V end lost 1 base, the J end lost 2 bases, and 11 bases lay between the germline ends. The CDR3 DNA reads as TGTGCCAGCAGCTTAGGGGGAGTCCGGAACTATGGCTACACCTTC. Residues: CASSLGGVRNYGYTF. Supplemented by reference TRBV7-2 and TRBJ1-2, the full variable domain reads GAGVSQSPSNKVTEKGKDVELRCDPISGHTALYWYRQSLGQGLEFLIYFQGNSAPDKSGLPSDRFSAERTGGSVSTLTIQRTQQEDSAVYLCASSLGGVRNYGYTFGSGTRLTVV.

The count of this clone is one. V usage is TRBV25-1 and J usage is TRBJ2-7; 7 positions match TRBD1. The CDR3 has 14 amino acids. J was trimmed by 0 bases and V by 5 bases; bases with no gene match: 4. Germline V gene sequence: CDR1 MGHDK, CDR2 SYGVNS. CDR3 in DNA: TGTGCCAGCAGTTTCAGGGGGAGCTCCTACGAGCAGTACTTC. Its translation: CASSFRGSSYEQYF.

The V gene is TRBV5-1, the J gene TRBJ2-7; 8 bases fit TRBD2. The CDR3 length is 15 residues. In germline, CDR1 is SGHRS, CDR2 YFSETQ. The V segment lost 1 base and the J segment 3 bases; nucleotides outside the gene matches: 6. The CDR3 loop reads CASSLRAGGFYEQYF. Here the CDR3 DNA reads TGCGCCAGCAGCTTGCGGGCGGGGGGCTTCTACGAGCAGTACTTC.

This chain joins TRBV19 and TRBJ1-1, with TRBD1 matching 8 bases. Per the germline V gene, CDR1 is LNHDA and CDR2 is SQIVND (reference sequence). The CDR3 runs to 15 residues. The junction had 4 bases not matched to a gene; V was cut back by 4 bases and J by 0 bases. The chain's CDR3 is CASSTRTGLNTEAFF. The CDR3 nucleotides read TGTGCCAGTAGTACCCGGACAGGGTTGAACACTGAAGCTTTCTTT.

The chain joins TRBV4-3 to TRBJ2-6, with 9 bases matching TRBD1. This CDR3 has 17 residues. J was trimmed by 1 base and V by 5 bases; bases with no gene match: 6. In germline, CDR1 is LGHNA, CDR2 YSLEER. Here the CDR3 DNA reads TGCGCCAGCAGCTCTGGGACAGGGAAGTCTGGGGCCAACGTCCTGACTTTC. Translated: CASSSGTGKSGANVLTF.

This clone was picked up a small number of times. The genes are TRBV21-1 and TRBJ2-2; TRBD1 reflects the table's D call only, with no check against the DNA. TRBV21-1 is flagged as a pseudogene. The CDR3 is 16 amino acids. CDR3: CASPHPQQSNTGELFF. The CDR3 nucleotides read TGTGCCAGCCCACACCCTCAACAGTCGAACACCGGGGAGCTGTTTTTT.

The rearrangement uses TRBV4-3 and TRBJ1-6, with D perhaps matching TRBD1 (5 bases). Trimming shortened V by 0 bases and J by 7 bases, and 16 bases separated the two germline ends. CDR1 and CDR2 (germline): LGHNA, YSLEER. This CDR3 is built from 17 residues. The CDR3 protein is CASSQDPFEQVNSPLHF. The CDR3, as DNA: TGCGCCAGCAGCCAAGATCCCTTTGAACAGGTCAATTCACCCCTCCACTTT.

V and J are TRBV7-8 and TRBJ2-2; the D gene is possibly TRBD2 (5 bases). This CDR3 contains 15 residues. V was clipped by 2 bases and J by 2 bases, with 9 bases between them. The germline V gene has CDR1 SGHVS and CDR2 FQNEAQ. The CDR3 loop reads CASSLRETNTGELFF. CDR3 DNA sequence: TGTGCCAGCAGCTTACGGGAAACTAACACCGGGGAGCTGTTTTTT.

J is TRBJ1-4 and V is TRBV11-2, with 9 bases lining up with TRBD1. CDR1 is SGHAT and CDR2 is FQNNGV in the germline V gene. The CDR3 contains 14 residues. J was trimmed by 7 bases and V by 7 bases; bases with no gene match: 7. The CDR3: CASTSQGAVEKLFF. The CDR3 DNA reads TGTGCCAGCACCTCACAGGGGGCGGTTGAAAAACTGTTTTTT.

V and J are TRBV10-3 and TRBJ1-1; 9 positions agree with TRBD1. The ends lost 6 bases at V and 4 bases at J; junction bases unmatched: 6. The CDR3 covers 14 residues. Per germline, CDR1 ENHRY and CDR2 SYGVKD. The CDR3 DNA follows: TGTGCCATCAGGGGGACAGGGATCGGCACTGAAGCTTTCTTT. Translating gives CAIRGTGIGTEAFF.

V gene TRBV4-3 combines with J gene TRBJ1-6; 9 positions agree with TRBD1. The germline CDR1 and CDR2 sequences are LGHNA and YSLEER. V shed 4 bases, J shed 7 bases, and the junction held 5 bases outside the gene matches. This CDR3 is 15 amino acids long. The CDR3 region is CASSRATGGNSPLHF. The CDR3, as DNA: TGCGCCAGCAGCCGGGCTACAGGGGGCAATTCACCCCTCCACTTT.

This clone is a singleton in its sample. V gene TRBV7-9 combines with J gene TRBJ2-1; 7 bases agree with TRBD2. Germline CDR1 reads SEHNR; CDR2 reads FQNEAQ (reference sequence). Losses at the gene ends were 1 base for V and 10 bases for J; bases not matched to a gene: 7. CDR3 length equals 14 residues. The CDR3 protein is CASSLGPSSGEQFF. DNA for the CDR3: TGTGCCAGCAGCTTAGGACCGTCTAGCGGCGAGCAGTTCTTC. Combining the CDR3 with reference TRBV7-9 and TRBJ2-1 gives the whole variable domain DTGVSQNPRHKITKRGQNVTFRCDPISEHNRLYWYRQTLGQGPEFLTYFQNEAQLEKSRLLSDRFSAERPKGSFSTLEIQRTEQGDSAMYLCASSLGPSSGEQFFGPGTRLTVL.